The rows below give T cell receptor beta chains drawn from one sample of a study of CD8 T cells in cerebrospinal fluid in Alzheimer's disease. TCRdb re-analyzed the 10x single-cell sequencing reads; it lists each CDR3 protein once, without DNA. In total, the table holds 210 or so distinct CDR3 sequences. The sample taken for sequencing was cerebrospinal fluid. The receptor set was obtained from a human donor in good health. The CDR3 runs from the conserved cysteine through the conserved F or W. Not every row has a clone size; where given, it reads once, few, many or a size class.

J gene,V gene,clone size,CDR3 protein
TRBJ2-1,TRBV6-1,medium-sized,CASGRLTSDKQFF
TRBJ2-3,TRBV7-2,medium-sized,CASSLNRVDTQYF
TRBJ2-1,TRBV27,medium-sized,CASRIVGAVRSYNEQFF
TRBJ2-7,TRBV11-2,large,CASSWGLAKEEQYF
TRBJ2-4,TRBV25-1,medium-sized,CASSAVGVGIQYF
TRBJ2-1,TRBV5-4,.,CASSSLRRNTQYNEQFF
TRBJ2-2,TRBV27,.,CASSLSMGFTGELFF
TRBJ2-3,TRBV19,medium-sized,CASSMSRTRDTQYF
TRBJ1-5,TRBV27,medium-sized,CASSLSHLYQPQHF
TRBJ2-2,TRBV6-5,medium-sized,CASSYGRTNWAGELFF
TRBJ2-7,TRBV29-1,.,CSVEVGSEQYF
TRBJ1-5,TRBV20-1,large,CSGLRGTGDNQPQHF
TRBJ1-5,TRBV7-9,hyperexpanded,CASSTTAAGNQPQHF
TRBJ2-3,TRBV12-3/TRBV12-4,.,CASSALSGSPDTQYF
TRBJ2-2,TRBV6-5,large,CASSYSSGNTGELFF
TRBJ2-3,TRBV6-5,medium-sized,CASSTRDTQYF
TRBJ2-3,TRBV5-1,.,CASSLVTGADTDTQYF
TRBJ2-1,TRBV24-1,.,CATSDYLDNEQFF
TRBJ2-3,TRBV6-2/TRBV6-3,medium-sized,CASTPWAYTDTQYF
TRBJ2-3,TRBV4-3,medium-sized,CASSQDSAGGFTDTQYF
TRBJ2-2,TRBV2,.,CASTGGWGTGELFF
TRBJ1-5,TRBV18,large,CASSPDRGGNQPQHF
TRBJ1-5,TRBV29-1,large,CSVDLRRIKVDQPQHF
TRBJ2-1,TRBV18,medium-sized,CASSRAPPGGLAGDSYNEQFF
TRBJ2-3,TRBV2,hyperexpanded,CASSLDTTDTQYF
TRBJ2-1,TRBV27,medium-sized,CASSPQGLALYNEQFF
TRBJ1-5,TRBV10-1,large,CASSLSRNQPQHF
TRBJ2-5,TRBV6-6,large,CASSVGDRGGQTQYF
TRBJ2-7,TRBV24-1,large,CATSSPGQGVDEQYF
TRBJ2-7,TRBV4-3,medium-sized,CASSQGPDSTYEQYF
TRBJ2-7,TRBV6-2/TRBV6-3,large,CASANQATERYEQYF
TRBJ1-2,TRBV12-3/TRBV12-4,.,CASSLSGQGGYTF
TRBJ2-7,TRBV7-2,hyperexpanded,CASSLEGGYYEQYF
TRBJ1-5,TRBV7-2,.,CASGTYSNQPQHF
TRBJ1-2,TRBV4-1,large,CASSQDPGEEYGYTF
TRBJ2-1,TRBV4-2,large,CASSQVIGTGGNEQFF
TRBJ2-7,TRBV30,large,CAWIPSGQTYEQYF
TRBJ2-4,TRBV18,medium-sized,CASSPSSGTVNIQYF
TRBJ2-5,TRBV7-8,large,CASSTLLAGDLETQYF
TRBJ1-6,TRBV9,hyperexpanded,CASSTGLDAAPLHF
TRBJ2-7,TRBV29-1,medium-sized,CSVENGEGYEQYF
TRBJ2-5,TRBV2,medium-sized,CASSTRETQYF
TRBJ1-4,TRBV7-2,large,CASSPGGLPGEKLFF
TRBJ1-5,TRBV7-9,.,CASTTAAGNQPQHF
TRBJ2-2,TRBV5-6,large,CASSLVASTNTGELFF
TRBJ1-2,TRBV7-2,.,CASRLHAALGYGYTF
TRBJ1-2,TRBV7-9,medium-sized,CASSLQENYGYTF
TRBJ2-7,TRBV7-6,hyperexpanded,CASSLSVGIGYEQYF
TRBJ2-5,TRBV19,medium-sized,CASSSDKETQYF
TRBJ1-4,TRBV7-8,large,CASSRGGGELFF
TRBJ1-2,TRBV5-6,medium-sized,CASSDDRGRSTNYGYTF
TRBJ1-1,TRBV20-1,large,CSARDGATGNQNTEAFF